The 19 T cell receptor beta chains below come from one sample, sequenced in a study of T cells in women clearing cervical HPV infection. Profiling relied on immunoSEQ multiplex PCR, and the TCRdb table lists in-frame clones only, not all of them. The sample's table shows around 40,000 clones. The sample consisted of blood buffy coat. These receptors were obtained from a woman aged 18 to 75 with a cervical HPV16 infection that either progressed to CIN3+ or cleared (not recorded which).

With respect to this clone: Coverage ceases 3 residues before the CDR3 finishes, and the germline J gene fills in the end. The V call is TRBV19, the J call TRBJ2-2; D possibly corresponds to TRBD2 (6 bases). Trimming cost V 8 bases and J 3 bases, with 10 bases left between them. The germline V gene has CDR1 LNHDA and CDR2 SQIVND (reference sequence). The CDR3 is 13 amino acids. Here the CDR3 reads CASWDFHTGELFF. The sequenced part of the CDR3 DNA is TGTGCCAGTTGGGACTTTCACACCGGGGAG.

A remark on this clone: The read halts 3 residues ahead of the CDR3 end, with the missing end drawn from the germline J gene. V is TRBV7-9 and J is TRBJ1-2, with D possibly being TRBD1 (5 bases). The germline V gene encodes CDR1 SEHNR and CDR2 FQNEAQ (reference sequence). The CDR3 length is 14 residues. The sequenced CDR3 bases are TGTGCCAGCAGCTCCGGGACTCTGGGGTACGAC. The encoded protein is CASSSGTLGYD. The whole CDR3 sequence reads CASSSGTLGYDYTF.

About this clone itself: The DNA ends 3 residues before the CDR3 does, and the rest of the CDR3 is filled in from the germline J gene. This chain uses TRBV30 with TRBJ1-5; a weak D match, TRBD1 (5 bases). Between the trimmed V and J ends, which lost 1 base and 5 bases, there was a span of 12 bases. Germline CDR1 GTSNPN, CDR2 SVGIG (reference sequence). The CDR3 loop spans 14 amino acids. The CDR3 loop is CAWSGPGNYQPQHF. CDR3 DNA (partial): TGTGCCTGGAGTGGGCCAGGGAATTATCAGCCC.

The chain's CDR3 is CASSLYTGSADYTF. CDR3 DNA, as far as it was read: TGTGCCAGCAGCTTATATACAGGATCGGCCGAC. The chain has TRBV7-2 and TRBJ1-2, with TRBD1 as a possible D gene (5 bases). The read is 3 residues too short to cover the CDR3 end, so that end is filled in from the germline J gene. Germline V gene sequence: CDR1 SGHTA, CDR2 FQGNSA. This CDR3 has 14 amino acids. Filled out from reference TRBV7-2 and TRBJ1-2, the complete variable domain reads GAGVSQSPSNKVTEKGKDVELRCDPISGHTALYWYRQSLGQGLEFLIYFQGNSAPDKSGLPSDRFSAERTGGSVSTLTIQRTQQEDSAVYLCASSLYTGSADYTFGSGTRLTVV.

Turning to this clone: The sequenced fragment ends 3 residues before the CDR3 boundary, so the rest is inferred from the germline J gene. The chain employs TRBV19 and TRBJ2-2; D is unresolved. The CDR3 runs to 16 residues. Germline-derived CDR1 and CDR2 are LNHDA and SQIVND (reference sequence). Between the trimmed V and J ends, which lost 3 bases and 2 bases, there was a span of 13 bases. This CDR3 is CASSMAESKNTGELFF. The sequenced CDR3 bases are TGTGCCAGTAGTATGGCAGAAAGTAAAAACACCGGGGAG.

As for this clone: The sequence runs out 3 residues before the end of the CDR3; the remainder is reconstructed from the germline J gene. The genes are TRBV5-1 and TRBJ1-1; 9 bases map to TRBD1. The CDR3 length is 18 residues. V was pared by 3 bases and J by 1 base, with 13 bases of the junction left unmatched. CDR1 is SGHRS and CDR2 is YFSETQ in the germline V gene. Partial CDR3 DNA: TGCGCCAGCAGCTCCCGGGACAGGGTTAACAGTCCGAACACTGAA. As protein: CASSSRDRVNSPNTE. The complete CDR3 sequence is CASSSRDRVNSPNTEAFF.

Remarks on this clone: The CDR3 goes on 3 residues after the read ends, and that part is filled in from the germline J gene. J is TRBJ1-5 and V is TRBV19; TRBD1 matches at 9 bases. The CDR3 extends over 13 amino acids. Germline V lookup: CDR1 LNHDA, CDR2 SQIVND (reference sequence). V was pared by 6 bases and J by 7 bases, with 4 bases of the junction left unmatched. The part of the CDR3 DNA that was read is TGTGCCAGTAGACAGGGGGCCCCCCAGCCC. Translation: CASRQGAPQP. The CDR3, in full, reads CASRQGAPQPQHF.

As to this clone: The read is 3 residues too short to cover the CDR3 end, so that end is filled in from the germline J gene. The genes are TRBV7-9 and TRBJ2-7, with a possible D match to TRBD2 (6 bases). The CDR3 loop spans 13 amino acids. Germline loops: CDR1 SEHNR, CDR2 FQNEAQ (reference sequence). CDR3 in amino acids: CSSMEGLAYEQYF. The CDR3 DNA, read in part, is TGTTCTAGCATGGAGGGTCTGGCCTACGAG.

The CDR3 sequence: CASSQGGGMDGETQYF. The sequenced CDR3 bases are TGTGCCAGCAGCCAAGGGGGCGGTATGGATGGGGAGACC. This sequence joins TRBV4-2 and TRBJ2-5, with TRBD1 as a possible D gene (5 bases). The CDR3 end lies 3 residues beyond the end of the read and is filled in from the germline J gene. Trimming pared 1 base from V and 5 bases from J, leaving 17 bases between. Germline V gene data show CDR1 as LGHNA and CDR2 as YNFKEQ. The length of the CDR3 is 16 residues.

Concerning this clone: The read falls 3 residues short of the CDR3 end, and the missing part is taken from the germline J gene. The chain recombines TRBV6-2 or TRBV6-3 with TRBJ2-1, with 10 bases identical to TRBD2. The germline gives CDR1 MNHEY, CDR2 SVGEGT. Trimming took 6 bases from V and 5 from J; bases not matched to a gene: 7. This CDR3 has 15 residues. CDR3: CASSRLAGYNNEQFF. CDR3 DNA, as far as it was read: TGTGCCAGCAGCCGACTAGCGGGTTATAACAATGAG.

On this clone: Coverage ceases 3 residues before the CDR3 finishes, and the germline J gene fills in the end. V is TRBV30 and J is TRBJ1-1, with TRBD1 matching over 7 bases. Germline assignment: CDR1 GTSNPN and CDR2 SVGIG (reference sequence). V lost 0 bases and J lost 0; bases outside the gene matches: 4. The CDR3 loop spans 15 amino acids. CDR3 DNA, as far as it was read: TGTGCCTGGAGTGTACTTGACAGGGTGAACACTGAA. This sequence encodes CAWSVLDRVNTE. In full, the CDR3 is CAWSVLDRVNTEAFF.

As regards this clone: The CDR3 end is not reached by the read, which stops 3 residues before it; the germline J gene fills it in. The genes are TRBV7-8 and TRBJ2-7; TRBD1 matches 7 bases. Germline V gene data show CDR1 as SGHVS and CDR2 as FQNEAQ. The CDR3 is made up of 15 amino acids. J was trimmed by 3 bases and V by 1 base; bases with no gene match: 6. This chain's CDR3 is CASSLGGTVDYEQYF. The CDR3 bases that were read are TGTGCCAGCAGCTTAGGGGGGACAGTGGACTACGAG. The entire variable domain, with the rest obtained from reference TRBV7-8 and TRBJ2-7, is as follows: GAGVSQSPRYKVAKRGQDVALRCDPISGHVSLFWYQQALGQGPEFLTYFQNEAQLDKSGLPSDRFFAERPEGSVSTLKIQRTQQEDSAVYLCASSLGGTVDYEQYFGPGTRLTVT.

Details on this clone: The read is 3 residues too short to cover the CDR3 end, so that end is filled in from the germline J gene. The gene calls are TRBV7-6 and TRBJ2-1; 9 bases align to TRBD1. Germline V gene lookup returns CDR1 SGHVS and CDR2 FNYEAQ. This CDR3 comprises 16 residues. V was pared by 4 bases and J by 7 bases, with 11 bases of the junction left unmatched. The sequenced CDR3 bases are TGTGCCAGCAGCTCCCCCGGGGGACAGGGAACGAATGAG. It codes for CASSSPGGQGTNE. The entire CDR3 protein reads CASSSPGGQGTNEQFF.

With respect to this clone: The CDR3 goes on 3 residues after the read ends, and that part is filled in from the germline J gene. The genes are TRBV4-1 and TRBJ2-4; 9 bases match TRBD1. Germline CDR1 reads MGHRA; CDR2 reads YSYEKL. CDR3 length: 15 residues. CDR3 DNA, as far as it was read: TGCGCCAGCAGCCCTGAACAGGGGGCCTTTGAAGGT. Protein sequence: CASSPEQGAFEG. The whole CDR3 protein reads CASSPEQGAFEGQYF.

About this clone: At one end, the junction sequence differs from germline, possibly due to a read error. The read terminates 3 residues before the CDR3 end, so the remaining end is supplied by the germline J gene. The same CDR3 is also encoded by other DNA sequences in this sample. The V call is TRBV19, the J call TRBJ1-3; 7 positions match TRBD1. CDR1 LNHDA and CDR2 SQIVND come from the germline V gene (reference sequence). The CDR3 loop spans 14 amino acids. This CDR3 reads CACERGGSGNTIYF. The CDR3 DNA, read in part, is TGTGCCTGTGAAAGAGGGGGCTCTGGAAACACA.

Points on this clone: The read ends 3 residues before the CDR3 terminus; that terminus is restored from the germline J gene. The V and J genes are TRBV5-1 and TRBJ2-1; 7 positions match TRBD2. J was trimmed by 0 bases and V by 6 bases; bases with no gene match: 9. This CDR3 has 16 residues. Germline V gene data show CDR1 as SGHRS and CDR2 as YFSETQ. The sequenced CDR3 bases are TGCGCCAGCAAGGAGACGGGGGGTGACTCCTACAATGAG. The encoded protein is CASKETGGDSYNE. The CDR3 in full is CASKETGGDSYNEQFF.

As to this clone: The CDR3 end is not reached by the read, which stops 3 residues before it; the germline J gene fills it in. The chain has TRBV18 and TRBJ2-2, with D possibly TRBD1 on 5 matching bases. Germline V gene sequence: CDR1 KGHSH, CDR2 LQKENI. The CDR3 is made up of 14 amino acids. CDR3 sequence: CASSPQGRSEKLFF. The covered CDR3 bases are TGTGCCAGCTCCCCCCAGGGTCGAAGTGAAAAG.

Notes on this clone: The CDR3 end falls 3 residues outside the read, so it is completed with the germline J gene. Other DNA variants within this sample encode the same CDR3. The V and J genes are TRBV30 and TRBJ2-1, with 11 bases fitting TRBD1. The V gene end was trimmed by 0 bases and the J gene end by 9 bases; junction bases not matched to a gene: 7. Germline CDR1 GTSNPN, CDR2 SVGIG (reference sequence). This CDR3 is built from 15 residues. Incomplete CDR3 DNA: TGTGCCTGGAGTGTTTCGGGACAGGGGGTGAGTGAG. Encoded protein: CAWSVSGQGVSE. The CDR3 reads in full as CAWSVSGQGVSEQFF.

In regard to this clone: The read ends 3 residues early relative to the CDR3; the germline J gene fills the gap. The genes are TRBV20-1 and TRBJ1-4; possibly TRBD1 for D (5 bases). Trimming pared 6 bases from V and 1 base from J, leaving 6 bases between. The CDR3 contains 12 residues. Germline lookup yields CDR1 DFQATT and CDR2 SNEGSKA (reference sequence). CDR3 bases read: TGCAGTGCCAGGGAAACTAATGAAAAA. Its translation: CSARETNEK. The full CDR3 protein reads CSARETNEKLFF.